The table lists the clone carrying this TCR beta chain with many counts. TCRdb redid the calling of the PCR reads with MiXCR, one entry per CDR3 protein. The table includes more than 15,000 distinct CDR3 sequences, less than 50% detected once. This entry comes from a study of tumor-infiltrating lymphocytes in oesophageal squamous cell carcinoma. The CDR3 has 18 amino acids. Germline V gene data show CDR1 as MNHEY and CDR2 as SMNVEV (reference sequence). Trimming at V came to 11 bases and at J to 0 bases, leaving 18 bases not matched to a gene. V and J are TRBV27 and TRBJ2-1; the match to TRBD2 covers 8 bases. The sample was normal esophageal tissue next to the tumor. The origin of this receptor is a female donor with esophageal squamous cell carcinoma. This CDR3 is CAEAQRESVIHSYNEQFF. CDR3 in DNA: TGTGCCGAAGCCCAGCGGGAGTCTGTCATCCACTCCTACAATGAGCAGTTCTTC.